Listed here is a single TCR beta chain. Antigen: not known. CDR1 and CDR2 (germline): SNHLY, FYNNEI. The CDR3 is 16 amino acids. Trimming at V came to 2 bases and at J to 1 base, leaving 5 bases not matched to a gene. The data are from a study of yellow fever vaccine responses in identical twins. Study conclusions and caveats: Among the twins, the vaccine T cell response reportedly seemed partly convergent and partly personalized.

TCRdb redid the calling of the RT-PCR reads with MiXCR, one entry per CDR3 protein. The repertoire holds about 12,000 distinct CDR3 sequences, with just under 85% as singletons. The source material was T cells from blood (PBMCs), unsorted or a sorted subset (not recorded which), sampled before or after yellow fever vaccination (not recorded which). The V gene is TRBV2, the J gene TRBJ2-7, with 10 bases that match TRBD2. The clonotype was recovered from a woman younger than 35 who received the yellow fever vaccine. The CDR3 loop is CASSELAGVGSYEQYF. The DNA of the CDR3 is TGTGCCAGCAGTGAACTAGCGGGGGTTGGGTCCTACGAGCAGTACTTC.